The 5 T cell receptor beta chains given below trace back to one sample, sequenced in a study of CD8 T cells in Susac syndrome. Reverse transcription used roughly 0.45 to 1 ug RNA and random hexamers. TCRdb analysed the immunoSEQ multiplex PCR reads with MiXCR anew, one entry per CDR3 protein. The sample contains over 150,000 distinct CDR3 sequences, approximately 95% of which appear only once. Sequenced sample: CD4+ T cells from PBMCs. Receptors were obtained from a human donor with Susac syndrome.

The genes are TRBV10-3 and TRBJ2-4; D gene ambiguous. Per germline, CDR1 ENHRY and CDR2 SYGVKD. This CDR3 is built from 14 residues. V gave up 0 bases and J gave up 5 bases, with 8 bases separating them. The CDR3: CAISESGQENIQYF. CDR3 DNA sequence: TGTGCCATCAGTGAGTCAGGGCAGGAAAACATTCAGTACTTC.

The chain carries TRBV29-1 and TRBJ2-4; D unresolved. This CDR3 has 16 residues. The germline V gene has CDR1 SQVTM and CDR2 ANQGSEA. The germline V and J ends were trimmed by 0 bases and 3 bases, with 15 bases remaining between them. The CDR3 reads CSVEELASGVKNIQYF. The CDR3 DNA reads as TGCAGCGTTGAAGAGTTAGCCAGTGGGGTCAAAAACATTCAGTACTTC.

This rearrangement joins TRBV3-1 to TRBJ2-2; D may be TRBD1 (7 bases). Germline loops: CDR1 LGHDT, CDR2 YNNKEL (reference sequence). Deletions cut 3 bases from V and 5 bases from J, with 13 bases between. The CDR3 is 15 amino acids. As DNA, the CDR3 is TGTGCCAGCAGCCAGGGCAGGGGGAGGACCGGGGAGCTGTTTTTT. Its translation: CASSQGRGRTGELFF.

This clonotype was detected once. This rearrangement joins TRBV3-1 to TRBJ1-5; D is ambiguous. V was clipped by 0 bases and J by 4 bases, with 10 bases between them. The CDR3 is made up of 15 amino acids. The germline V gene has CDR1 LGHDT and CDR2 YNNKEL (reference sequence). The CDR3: CASSQDMARNQPQHF. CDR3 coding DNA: TGTGCCAGCAGCCAAGATATGGCCCGGAATCAGCCCCAGCATTTT.

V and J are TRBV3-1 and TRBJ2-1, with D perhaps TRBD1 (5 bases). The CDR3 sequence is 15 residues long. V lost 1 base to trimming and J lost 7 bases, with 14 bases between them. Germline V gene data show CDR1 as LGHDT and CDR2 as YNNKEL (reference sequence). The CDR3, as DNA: TGTGCCAGCAGCCAAGTCCAGGGCTTGGGGAATGAGCAGTTCTTC. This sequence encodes CASSQVQGLGNEQFF.